Listed below are T cell receptor beta chains from one sample, sequenced in a study of OX40 agonist ivuxolimab in advanced cancers. Repertoires were generated with immunoSEQ multiplex PCR, while TCRdb's copy carries only in-frame clones and drops some. The data hold around 70,000 clones, with around 86% observed a single time. The sample was CD4+ or CD8+ T cells sorted from blood, taken in a trial of the OX40 agonist ivuxolimab. These receptor sequences come from an adult with an advanced solid tumor such as melanoma, head and neck, liver or kidney cancer. The CDR3 runs from the conserved cysteine through the conserved F or W. D genes are given only for firm matches. Expanded clones get a size class; other rows say once, few or many, or leave the size out.

NA,TRBD1,TRBV29-1,TRBJ2-2,CSVQDREYTGELFF,TGCAGCGTTCAGGACAGGGAGTACACCGGGGAGCTGTTTTTT
NA,TRBD1,TRBV6-6,TRBJ1-2,CASRDRVANYGYTF,TGTGCCAGCAGGGACAGGGTTGCGAACTATGGCTACACCTTC
NA,TRBD2,TRBV5-5,TRBJ2-1,CASSSTSVYNEQFF,TGTGCCAGCAGTTCGACTAGCGTGTACAATGAGCAGTTCTTC
few,TRBD1,TRBV2,TRBJ1-2,CASSPPRTGDYGYTF,TGTGCCAGCAGTCCCCCCCGGACAGGAGATTATGGCTACACCTTC
NA,TRBD1,TRBV5-6,TRBJ2-1,CASSFGQGGGNEQFF,TGTGCCAGCAGCTTCGGACAGGGTGGGGGCAATGAGCAGTTCTTC
NA,NA,TRBV2,TRBJ2-7,CASSEAGVGEQYF,TGTGCCAGCAGTGAAGCCGGCGTTGGGGAGCAGTACTTC
few,NA,TRBV2,TRBJ1-5,CASQSSNQPQHF,TGTGCCAGTCAGAGCAGCAATCAGCCCCAGCATTTT
NA,TRBD1,TRBV30,TRBJ1-1,CAWSVRVRGSTEAFF,TGTGCCTGGAGTGTACGAGTCAGGGGGTCTACTGAAGCTTTCTTT
NA,TRBD1,TRBV7-9,TRBJ1-5,CASSLAGTDNQPQHF,TGTGCCAGCAGCTTAGCCGGGACAGACAATCAGCCCCAGCATTTT
NA,TRBD1,TRBV7-2,TRBJ1-5,CASSTRDRNQPQHF,TGTGCCAGCAGCACCCGGGACAGGAATCAGCCCCAGCATTTT
NA,TRBD1,TRBV6-5,TRBJ2-3,CASSYSFPGQGNTQYF,TGTGCCAGCAGTTACTCGTTCCCGGGACAGGGGAATACGCAGTATTTT
NA,NA,TRBV6-5,TRBJ1-1,CASTDWGNTEAFF,TGTGCCAGCACTGATTGGGGGAACACTGAAGCTTTCTTT
NA,NA,TRBV5-5,TRBJ2-2,CASSLLATTGELFF,TGTGCCAGCAGCCTTCTAGCGACCACCGGGGAGCTGTTTTTT
NA,TRBD2,TRBV11-1,TRBJ2-5,CASSLGTSGGETQYF,TGTGCCAGCAGCTTAGGGACTAGCGGGGGAGAGACCCAGTACTTC
NA,NA,TRBV5-1,TRBJ2-3,CASSLEADTQYF,TGCGCCAGCAGCCTAGAGGCAGATACGCAGTATTTT
NA,TRBD1,TRBV14,TRBJ2-3,CASSQSGQGLTDTQYF,TGTGCCAGCAGCCAATCCGGACAGGGATTAACAGATACGCAGTATTTT
NA,NA,TRBV9,TRBJ2-3,CASSVAPDTDTQYF,TGTGCCAGCAGCGTAGCCCCAGACACAGATACGCAGTATTTT
NA,NA,TRBV19,TRBJ1-2,CASSPFRQGYGYTF,TGTGCCAGTAGTCCCTTCCGACAAGGATATGGCTACACCTTC
NA,NA,TRBV5-1,TRBJ2-7,CASSGDPGSYEQYF,TGCGCCAGCAGTGGGGACCCGGGGTCCTACGAGCAGTACTTC
NA,TRBD1,TRBV11-3,TRBJ1-1,CASSFPRGSRPHTEAFF,TGTGCCAGCAGCTTTCCCAGGGGGTCTCGGCCCCACACTGAAGCTTTCTTT
NA,TRBD1,TRBV5-1,TRBJ1-6,CASSPQGNNSPLHF,TGTGCCAGCAGCCCACAGGGGAATAATTCACCCCTCCACTTT
NA,NA,TRBV7-3,TRBJ2-3,CASSLRRVGRGDTQYF,TGTGCCAGCAGCTTACGTCGGGTTGGGCGGGGAGATACGCAGTATTTT
NA,NA,TRBV5-5,TRBJ1-5,CASSLADRINQPQHF,TGTGCCAGCAGCTTGGCAGATAGAATAAATCAGCCCCAGCATTTT
NA,NA,TRBV30,TRBJ1-5,CAWSGGGSNQPQHF,TGTGCCTGGAGTGGGGGCGGATCAAATCAGCCCCAGCATTTT
NA,NA,TRBV7-2,TRBJ2-7,CASSQDAQRYEQYF,TGTGCCAGCAGCCAGGACGCCCAGCGATACGAGCAGTACTTC
NA,NA,TRBV7-2,TRBJ1-2,CASSEQGYGYTF,TGTGCCAGCAGCGAACAGGGCTATGGCTACACCTTC
once,NA,TRBV5-5,TRBJ1-3,CASSSNSGNTIYF,TGTGCCAGCAGCTCGAACTCTGGAAACACCATATATTTT
NA,TRBD1,TRBV7-3,TRBJ1-1,CASSLRQGMATEAFF,TGTGCCAGCAGCCTACGACAGGGAATGGCCACTGAAGCTTTCTTT
NA,NA,TRBV19,TRBJ1-2,CASSIAEQLYGYTF,TGTGCCAGTAGTATAGCGGAACAACTCTATGGCTACACCTTC
NA,NA,TRBV28,TRBJ1-4,CASSLSSPIDEKLFF,TGTGCCAGCAGTTTATCGTCCCCGATAGATGAAAAACTGTTTTTT
few,NA,TRBV20-1,TRBJ1-3,CSQRRGNTIYF,TGCAGCCAGCGGAGGGGAAACACCATATATTTT
NA,TRBD1,TRBV19,TRBJ1-2,CASSISGGARGYTF,TGTGCCAGTAGTATCTCAGGGGGCGCGCGGGGCTACACCTTC
NA,TRBD1,TRBV2,TRBJ1-2,CASREWARQGAGGYTF,TGTGCCAGCCGAGAGTGGGCGCGACAGGGGGCGGGTGGCTACACCTTC
once,TRBD2,TRBV4-2,TRBJ2-7,CASSQGGAGGAYEQYF,TGTGCCAGCAGCCAAGGGGGAGCGGGGGGCGCCTACGAGCAGTACTTC
NA,TRBD2,TRBV7-2,TRBJ2-7,CASTTGLAGSYEQYF,TGTGCCAGCACGACCGGACTAGCGGGGTCCTACGAGCAGTACTTC
NA,NA,TRBV21-1,TRBJ2-1,CASSKGASGSYNEQFF,TGTGCCAGCAGCAAAGGGGCTAGCGGCTCCTACAATGAGCAGTTCTTC
NA,TRBD2,TRBV6-1,TRBJ2-3,CASSVSGSTDTQYF,TGTGCCAGCAGTGTTAGCGGGAGCACAGATACGCAGTATTTT
NA,NA,TRBV10-3,TRBJ2-7,CAISESDTLYEQYF,TGTGCCATCAGTGAGTCAGACACGCTCTACGAGCAGTACTTC
NA,TRBD1,TRBV10-3,TRBJ2-3,CAISDTGGTDTQYF,TGTGCCATCAGTGATACAGGGGGCACAGATACGCAGTATTTT